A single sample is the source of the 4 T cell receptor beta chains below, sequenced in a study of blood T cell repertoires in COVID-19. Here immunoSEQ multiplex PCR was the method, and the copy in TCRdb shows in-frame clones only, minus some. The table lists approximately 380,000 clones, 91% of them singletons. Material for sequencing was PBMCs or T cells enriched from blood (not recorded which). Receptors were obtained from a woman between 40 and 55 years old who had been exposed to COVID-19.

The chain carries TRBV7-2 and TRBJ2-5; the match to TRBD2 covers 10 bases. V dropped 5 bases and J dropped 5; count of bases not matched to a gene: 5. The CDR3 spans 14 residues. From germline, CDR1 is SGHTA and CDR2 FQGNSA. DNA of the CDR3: TGTGCCAGCAGCCAGCGGGGGGGCAGTGAGACCCAGTACTTC. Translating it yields CASSQRGGSETQYF. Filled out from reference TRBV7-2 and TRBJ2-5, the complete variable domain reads GAGVSQSPSNKVTEKGKDVELRCDPISGHTALYWYRQSLGQGLEFLIYFQGNSAPDKSGLPSDRFSAERTGGSVSTLTIQRTQQEDSAVYLCASSQRGGSETQYFGPGTRLLVL.

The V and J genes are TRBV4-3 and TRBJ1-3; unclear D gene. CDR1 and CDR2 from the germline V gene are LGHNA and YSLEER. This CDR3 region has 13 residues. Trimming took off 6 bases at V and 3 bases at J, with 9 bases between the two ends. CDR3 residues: CASSPGIGNTIYF. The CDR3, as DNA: TGCGCCAGCAGTCCAGGAATTGGAAACACCATATATTTT.

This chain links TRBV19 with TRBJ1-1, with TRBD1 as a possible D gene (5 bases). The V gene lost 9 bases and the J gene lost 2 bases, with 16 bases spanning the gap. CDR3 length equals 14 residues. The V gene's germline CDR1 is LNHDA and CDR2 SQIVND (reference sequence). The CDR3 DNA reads TGTGCCAGCCGGGACGGACTATCCAACACTGAAGCTTTCTTT. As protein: CASRDGLSNTEAFF.

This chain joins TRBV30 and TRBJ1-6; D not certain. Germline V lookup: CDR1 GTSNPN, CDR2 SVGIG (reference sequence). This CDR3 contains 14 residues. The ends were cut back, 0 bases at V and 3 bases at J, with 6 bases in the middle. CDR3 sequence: CAWSVVSYNSPLHF. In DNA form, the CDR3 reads TGTGCCTGGAGTGTAGTTAGCTATAATTCACCCCTCCACTTT.